Given below is one TCR beta chain in context. This clone was found once. What antigen it recognizes has not been identified. No base qualities exist here, and no much larger clone lies one base off it. The data stem from a study of T cells in narcolepsy (dated by TCRdb to 2016 to 2019). A note on the overall study: Patients with narcolepsy type 1 or type 2 (NT1, NT2) and healthy control donors were enrolled in the study. The study used TCR Vbeta sequencing to track clonotypes in blood and CSF while looking for autoreactive T cells in narcolepsy patients that target self-antigens of hypocretin neurons (hypocretin, TRIB2). Beyond this particular receptor, the publication reports: According to the report, autoreactive clonotypes were detected serially in the blood of the same patients and of different patients, but not in healthy controls. In plots comparing CSF and blood CD4+ T cell clonotypes from the same patient, HCRT-specific and TRIB2-specific autoreactive clonotypes were highlighted. Patients and controls had similar numbers of sequenced blood memory CD4+ clonotypes, with averages of some 40,000 in patients and 33,354 in controls. Certain blood memory CD4+ repertoires from patients and controls had no sequences that matched autoreactive T cell clones.

For TCR Vbeta sequencing, memory CD4+ T cells were sorted ex vivo from the peripheral blood of both healthy controls and narcolepsy patients. Library preparation was by the immunoSEQ multiplex PCR assay. As stored in TCRdb, this immuneACCESS dataset retains in-frame rearrangements with V and J assigned. A fraction of the clones does not appear; measured against another copy, unresolved V genes explain less than half of the discrepancy, and the remainder lacks a known reason. In all, the sample holds fewer than 30,000 clones, and approximately 85% of those were seen once. About 1.3% of the sample rests with the top ten. From the germline V gene, CDR1 is ENHRY and CDR2 is SYGVKD. Trimming at the junction amounts to 4 bases on V and 3 bases on J, and the germline ends lie 13 bases apart. The CDR3 contains 14 residues, cysteine and phenylalanine counted. Only the CDR3 region is kept as DNA, spanning 42 bases read in frame from base 1.

The rearrangement joined TRBV10-3 to TRBJ2-7, with TRBD1 tentatively as D gene (6 bases match). This sequence was found in a human donor with narcolepsy. The material sequenced was CD45RA- memory CD4+ T cells from PBMCs. The cell subset or site tag for this specimen amounts to: memory T cells sorted ex vivo from peripheral blood. Read as DNA, the sequence is TGTGCCATCAGTGCCCGACAGGCCCACTACGAGCAGTACTTC. This gives the protein CAISARQAHYEQYF.